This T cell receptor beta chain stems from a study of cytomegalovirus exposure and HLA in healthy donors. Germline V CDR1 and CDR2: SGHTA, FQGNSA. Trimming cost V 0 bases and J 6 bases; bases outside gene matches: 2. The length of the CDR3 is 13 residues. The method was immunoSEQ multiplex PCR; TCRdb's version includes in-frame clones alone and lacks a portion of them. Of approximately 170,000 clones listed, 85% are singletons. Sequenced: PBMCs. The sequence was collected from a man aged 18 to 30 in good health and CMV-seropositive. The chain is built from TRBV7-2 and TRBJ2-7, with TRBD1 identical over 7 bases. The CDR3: CASSLAGQFEQYF. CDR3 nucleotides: TGTGCCAGCAGCTTAGCGGGACAGTTCGAGCAGTACTTC. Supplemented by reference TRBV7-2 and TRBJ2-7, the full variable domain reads GAGVSQSPSNKVTEKGKDVELRCDPISGHTALYWYRQSLGQGLEFLIYFQGNSAPDKSGLPSDRFSAERTGGSVSTLTIQRTQQEDSAVYLCASSLAGQFEQYFGPGTRLTVT.